Following are 27 T cell receptor beta chains from one sample sequenced in a study of CD8 T cells in Susac syndrome. An amount of RNA that ranged from about 0.45 to 1 ug was reverse transcribed with random hexamers. TCRdb reprocessed the immunoSEQ multiplex PCR reads via MiXCR and lists one record per CDR3 protein. Altogether roughly 300,000 distinct CDR3 sequences are present, roughly 84% being singletons, with the ten largest covering 0.11%. Sequencing input: CD8+ T cells from PBMCs. The source is a human donor with multiple sclerosis.

The V call is TRBV5-6, the J call TRBJ2-2; 7 bases are shared with TRBD2. V shed 2 bases and J 6 bases; nucleotides not matched to a gene: 4. The CDR3 consists of 14 residues. Germline lookup yields CDR1 SGHDT and CDR2 YYEEEE. The chain's CDR3 is CASSLARGAGELFF. The DNA for the CDR3 is TGTGCCAGCAGCTTAGCTCGGGGGGCCGGGGAGCTGTTTTTT.

This chain's CDR3 is CASSFGTLNTEAFF. The CDR3, as DNA: TGTGCCAGCAGCTTTGGGACACTGAACACTGAAGCTTTCTTT. This chain connects TRBV13 to TRBJ1-1; TRBD1 might be the D (6 bases). CDR3 length: 14 amino acids. V was shortened by 3 bases and J by 0 bases, with 8 bases between the two germline ends. Germline V lookup: CDR1 PRHDT, CDR2 FYEKMQ (reference sequence). Using reference TRBV13 and TRBJ1-1 for the parts outside the CDR3, the full variable domain is AAGVIQSPRHLIKEKRETATLKCYPIPRHDTVYWYQQGPGQDPQFLISFYEKMQSDKGSIPDRFSAQQFSDYHSELNMSSLELGDSALYFCASSFGTLNTEAFFGQGTRLTVV.

In this sample, this clonotype turned up a few times. V gene TRBV7-2 combines with J gene TRBJ2-5, with D perhaps matching TRBD2 (6 bases). V was trimmed by 2 bases and J by 5 bases, leaving 12 bases between them. The CDR3 has 14 residues. Germline V lookup: CDR1 SGHTA, CDR2 FQGNSA. CDR3 sequence reads: CASSLRGGGETQYF. The CDR3, as DNA: TGTGCCAGCAGCTTAAGAGGCGGAGGGGAGACCCAGTACTTC.

This clonotype was counted a few times. The chain recombines TRBV7-3 with TRBJ2-3; 11 bases match TRBD2. This CDR3 is 15 amino acids long. The V segment lost 3 bases and the J segment 4 bases; nucleotides outside the gene matches: 3. In germline, CDR1 is SGHTA, CDR2 FQGTGA. CDR3 sequence reads: CASSLTSGIADTQYF. The CDR3 nucleotides read TGTGCCAGCAGCTTGACTAGCGGGATTGCAGATACGCAGTATTTT.

The chain employs TRBV25-1 and TRBJ1-6, with D unclear. The length of the CDR3 is 13 residues. The V gene's germline CDR1 is MGHDK and CDR2 SYGVNS. The V end was cut by 1 base, the J end by 9 bases, with 7 bases between. CDR3 amino acids: CASSEFGVSPLHF. CDR3 coding DNA: TGTGCCAGCAGTGAATTTGGGGTTTCACCCCTCCACTTT.

A single count supports this clonotype. This chain uses TRBV28 with TRBJ2-1; perhaps TRBD2 as D (6 bases). This CDR3 region has 15 residues. Trimming took off 3 bases at V and 4 bases at J, with 13 bases between the two ends. CDR1 is MDHEN and CDR2 is SYDVKM in the germline V gene. CDR3 residues: CASSFGAGIYNEQFF. In nucleotides, the CDR3 is TGTGCCAGCAGTTTTGGGGCGGGGATATACAATGAGCAGTTCTTC.

This clonotype showed up just once. The chain recombines TRBV19 with TRBJ2-2; the D call may be TRBD1 or TRBD2 (6 bases each). CDR1 and CDR2 (germline): LNHDA, SQIVND (reference sequence). Trimming removed 7 bases from V and 7 bases from J, with 16 bases in between. The CDR3 covers 14 residues. Written as DNA, the CDR3 is TGTGCCAGTACCGCTCTGGGGGGCGGCGGGGAGCTGTTTTTT. It yields the protein CASTALGGGGELFF.

The chain is built from TRBV27 and TRBJ1-2; 10 positions match TRBD1. Germline CDR1 MNHEY, CDR2 SMNVEV (reference sequence). V lost 5 bases to trimming and J lost 8 bases; unmatched junction nucleotides: 11. This CDR3 comprises 15 residues. The CDR3 DNA sequence: TGTGCCAGCAGTCTTGCGACAGGGGGCGCGGAGGGCTACACCTTC. It specifies CASSLATGGAEGYTF.

This clonotype was counted a single time. This chain connects TRBV7-3 to TRBJ1-1; D gene uncertain. The V gene lost 8 bases and the J gene lost 0 bases, with 10 bases spanning the gap. Germline V gives CDR1 SGHTA, CDR2 FQGTGA. CDR3 length equals 13 residues. The CDR3 coding sequence is TGTGCCAGCGGGAGACATTTGAACACTGAAGCTTTCTTT. It codes for CASGRHLNTEAFF. Full variable domain (missing parts from reference TRBV7-3 and TRBJ1-1): GAGVSQTPSNKVTEKGKYVELRCDPISGHTALYWYRQSLGQGPEFLIYFQGTGAADDSGLPNDRFFAVRPEGSVSTLKIQRTERGDSAVYLCASGRHLNTEAFFGQGTRLTVV.

The rearrangement links TRBV28 to TRBJ2-1, with D possibly TRBD1 on 6 matching bases. V was pared by 6 bases and J by 0 bases, with 21 bases between. Germline V gene data show CDR1 as MDHEN and CDR2 as SYDVKM. The CDR3 has 18 amino acids. The CDR3 reads CASSGAGAEISSYNEQFF. CDR3 DNA sequence: TGTGCCAGCAGCGGGGCAGGGGCCGAGATAAGCTCCTACAATGAGCAGTTCTTC.

This chain connects TRBV13 to TRBJ2-2; 11 bases line up with TRBD1. The CDR3 has 16 amino acids. The ends lost 4 bases at V and 7 bases at J; junction bases unmatched: 8. CDR1 is PRHDT and CDR2 is FYEKMQ in the germline V gene (reference sequence). The CDR3 protein is CASSSRDRGSIGELFF. The CDR3 DNA is TGTGCCAGCAGCTCCCGGGACAGGGGGTCGATCGGGGAGCTGTTTTTT.

The chain recombines TRBV28 with TRBJ2-5; D remains unclear. V gave up 4 bases and J gave up 7 bases, with 4 bases separating them. The CDR3 sequence is 10 residues long. Germline loops: CDR1 MDHEN, CDR2 SYDVKM. The CDR3 bases are TGTGCCAGCAGTTCGGGGACCCAGTACTTC. This sequence encodes CASSSGTQYF.

J is TRBJ1-2 and V is TRBV20-1; D is perhaps TRBD1 (5 bases). Trimming stripped 6 bases from V and 1 base from J, with 18 bases between. CDR1 is DFQATT and CDR2 is SNEGSKA in the germline V gene (reference sequence). The CDR3 has 15 residues. The CDR3 is CSAKGREILNYGYTF. The CDR3 region has the DNA TGCAGTGCGAAGGGACGGGAGATCCTTAACTATGGCTACACCTTC.

The J gene is TRBJ1-2, the V gene TRBV20-1; unclear D gene. This CDR3 has 13 amino acids. The germline V and J ends were trimmed by 0 bases and 2 bases, with 7 bases remaining between them. From germline, CDR1 is DFQATT and CDR2 SNEGSKA (reference sequence). The CDR3 sequence is CSARDRLNYGYTF. The CDR3 DNA sequence: TGCAGTGCTAGAGATAGACTGAACTATGGCTACACCTTC.

This chain joins TRBV7-9 and TRBJ2-2; TRBD1 might be the D (6 bases). The CDR3 is made up of 14 amino acids. CDR1 is SEHNR, CDR2 FQNEAQ, per germline (reference sequence). Between the trimmed V and J ends, which lost 1 base and 4 bases, there was a span of 7 bases. CDR3 sequence: CASSLGDTTGELFF. DNA for the CDR3: TGTGCCAGCAGCTTAGGGGACACCACCGGGGAGCTGTTTTTT.

The chain's CDR3 is CASSFPGGKNTEAFF. The CDR3 DNA is TGCGCCAGCAGTTTCCCCGGGGGGAAGAACACTGAAGCTTTCTTT. V is TRBV5-1 and J is TRBJ1-1; D is possibly TRBD1 (5 bases). The ends were cut back, 5 bases at V and 1 base at J, with 15 bases in the middle. In germline, CDR1 is SGHRS, CDR2 YFSETQ. This CDR3 is 15 amino acids long.

The chain links TRBV27 to TRBJ1-5; 7 bases fit TRBD1. The CDR3 spans 14 residues. Trimming at V came to 5 bases and at J to 7 bases, leaving 8 bases not matched to a gene. CDR1 and CDR2 from the germline V gene are MNHEY and SMNVEV (reference sequence). DNA of the CDR3: TGTGCCAGCAGTCCCAGGGGGAGAGGCCAGCCCCAGCATTTT. The encoded protein is CASSPRGRGQPQHF.

This clonotype showed up just once. The chain links TRBV6-1 to TRBJ2-6; 9 bases line up with TRBD1. This CDR3 is 13 amino acids long. Germline V gene lookup returns CDR1 MNHNS and CDR2 SASEGT. J gave up 8 bases and V 9 bases, and 5 bases lay outside the gene matches. CDR3 sequence: CARGQGSSNVLTF. CDR3 nucleotide sequence: TGTGCCAGAGGACAGGGGTCCTCCAACGTCCTGACTTTC.

The chain is built from TRBV20-1 and TRBJ1-5; no reliable D call. Deletions cut 0 bases from V and 6 bases from J, with 9 bases between. The CDR3 sequence is 13 residues long. Germline CDR1 DFQATT, CDR2 SNEGSKA (reference sequence). The CDR3: CSARDVSGQPQHF. CDR3 coding DNA: TGCAGTGCTAGAGATGTCTCGGGTCAGCCCCAGCATTTT.

This rearrangement joins TRBV28 to TRBJ2-3, with D tentatively TRBD2 (5 bases). The CDR3 length is 15 residues. The ends were cut back, 5 bases at V and 2 bases at J, with 14 bases in the middle. CDR1 is MDHEN, CDR2 SYDVKM, per germline. This CDR3 reads CASSGRDPPTDTQYF. The DNA for the CDR3 is TGTGCCAGCAGTGGCCGGGATCCCCCCACAGATACGCAGTATTTT. Looking up the rest from reference TRBV28 and TRBJ2-3 gives the full variable domain: DVKVTQSSRYLVKRTGEKVFLECVQDMDHENMFWYRQDPGLGLRLIYFSYDVKMKEKGDIPEGYSVSREKKERFSLILESASTNQTSMYLCASSGRDPPTDTQYFGPGTRLTVL.

The chain carries TRBV11-3 and TRBJ2-7, with D uncertain. V shed 8 bases and J shed 4 bases, with 15 bases lying between them. The CDR3 consists of 13 residues. The germline V gene has CDR1 SGHNT and CDR2 YENEEA. In nucleotides, the CDR3 is TGTGCCAGCTCTGTGGGGAATGGGTACGAGCAGTACTTC. As protein: CASSVGNGYEQYF.

The chain has TRBV4-1 and TRBJ2-7; D is undetermined. Per germline, CDR1 MGHRA and CDR2 YSYEKL. The CDR3 has 15 amino acids. V gave up 1 base and J gave up 3 bases, with 13 bases separating them. The CDR3 reads CASSQVGNRYYEQYF. The CDR3 DNA is TGCGCCAGCAGCCAAGTGGGAAACCGTTACTACGAGCAGTACTTC.

V and J are TRBV5-1 and TRBJ2-7; D is uncertain. CDR3 length equals 13 residues. V was shortened by 4 bases and J by 7 bases, with 15 bases between the two germline ends. Per the germline V gene, CDR1 is SGHRS and CDR2 is YFSETQ. CDR3 coding DNA: TGCGCCAGCAGCCGTATATTGCAGGAAGAGCAGTACTTC. This sequence encodes CASSRILQEEQYF.

The V gene is TRBV23-1, the J gene TRBJ2-3, with D perhaps matching TRBD2 (6 bases). TRBV23-1 is annotated as an ORF whose role is uncertain. The CDR3 consists of 15 residues. Trimming removed 6 bases from V and 0 bases from J, with 13 bases in between. DNA of the CDR3: TGCGCCAGCAGCAGACGCGGGGCTAGCACAGATACGCAGTATTTT. It specifies CASSRRGASTDTQYF.

The chain recombines TRBV7-9 with TRBJ2-7; 8 positions agree with TRBD1. CDR1 SEHNR and CDR2 FQNEAQ come from the germline V gene (reference sequence). This CDR3 is built from 15 residues. J was trimmed by 4 bases and V by 5 bases; bases with no gene match: 10. CDR3 region: CASSIGQGVNYEQYF. DNA of the CDR3: TGTGCCAGCAGCATCGGACAGGGCGTAAATTACGAGCAGTACTTC.

This chain's CDR3 is CAWTIGGDGEQFF. The DNA for the CDR3 is TGTGCCTGGACTATTGGCGGGGATGGTGAGCAGTTCTTC. The chain joins TRBV30 to TRBJ2-1; a weak D match, TRBD2 (6 bases). V was shortened by 4 bases and J by 9 bases, with 16 bases between the two germline ends. The CDR3 totals 13 residues. The V gene's germline CDR1 is GTSNPN and CDR2 SVGIG (reference sequence). Together with reference TRBV30 and TRBJ2-1, the CDR3 gives the full variable domain: SQTIHQWPATLVQPVGSPLSLECTVEGTSNPNLYWYRQAAGRGLQLLFYSVGIGQISSEVPQNLSASRPQDRQFILSSKKLLLSDSGFYLCAWTIGGDGEQFFGPGTRLTVL.

J is TRBJ1-1 and V is TRBV28, with 9 bases aligning to TRBD1. CDR1 is MDHEN and CDR2 is SYDVKM in the germline V gene. The trim removed 6 bases at V and 2 bases at J, leaving 13 bases unmatched. The CDR3 covers 17 residues. The CDR3 protein is CASSTWGEGQGNTEAFF. The CDR3 bases are TGTGCCAGCAGCACTTGGGGAGAGGGACAGGGTAACACTGAAGCTTTCTTT.